This T cell receptor beta chain emerged from a study of shared T cell receptors in the human thymus. Data came from immunoSEQ multiplex PCR; TCRdb stores just in-frame clones and leaves some out. The sample consists of roughly 660,000 clones, over 75% of them appearing once. The ends lost 4 bases at V and 4 bases at J; junction bases unmatched: 5. Per the germline V gene, CDR1 is MDHEN and CDR2 is SYDVKM. This CDR3 has 14 residues. These sequences were also reported in another study, on human thymus T cells. That paper states: Corrective cardiac surgery supplied the resected thymus tissue. Thymic and blood repertoires appeared to display a bias in their usage of V and J genes. Among unrelated individuals, related research reported thymic repertoires that overlapped highly.

The chain employs TRBV28 and TRBJ2-7; 9 bases are shared with TRBD1. Sample: thymocytes. The receptor was isolated from a boy in the first two years of life with a congenital heart defect. In nucleotides, the CDR3 is TGTGCCAGCAGTTCCGGGACAGGGTTGTACGAGCAGTACTTC. It encodes CASSSGTGLYEQYF.